The 25 T cell receptor beta chains below come from one sample, sequenced in a study of blood T cells in healthy people across ages. A sample-barcoded 5' primer and a J-beta primer mix were used in a second PCR of roughly 7 to 11 cycles. In TCRdb, the 5' RACE reads were re-called with MiXCR into one record per CDR3 protein. The table lists approximately 690,000 distinct CDR3 sequences, 35% to 50% of them singletons. Sequencing was performed on blood. All receptors come from a man older than 75 in good health.

This CDR3 is CASSGLGTSVLRWDTQYF. In DNA, the CDR3 is TGTGCCAGCAGTGGACTCGGGACTAGCGTCTTACGGTGGGATACGCAGTATTTT. V and J are TRBV7-2 and TRBJ2-3; 10 bases match TRBD2. The CDR3 runs to 18 residues. Germline V CDR1 and CDR2: SGHTA, FQGNSA. The J segment lost 6 bases and the V segment lost 6 bases, leaving 18 bases of the junction unmatched.

This clonotype appeared a few times. This chain connects TRBV28 to TRBJ1-2; TRBD1 matches at 8 bases. CDR3 size: 15 residues. Germline assignment: CDR1 MDHEN and CDR2 SYDVKM. The V gene end was trimmed by 5 bases and the J gene end by 8 bases; junction bases not matched to a gene: 13. CDR3 sequence (DNA): TGTGCCAGCAGTGGGACCCGGACAGGGCTCGACGGCTACACCTTC. Translating gives CASSGTRTGLDGYTF.

This clonotype was counted between two and nine times. This chain connects TRBV25-1 to TRBJ1-2; D is unclear. The CDR3 is 15 residues long. The V end was cut by 2 bases, the J end by 8 bases, with 18 bases between. Germline CDR1 and CDR2: MGHDK and SYGVNS. The CDR3, as DNA: TGTGCCAGCAGTGAAACCGGTTTCCTACCCTTGGGCTACACCTTC. Its translation: CASSETGFLPLGYTF.

The chain links TRBV20-1 to TRBJ2-1; no clear D gene. This CDR3 region has 15 residues. V lost 1 base, J lost 2 bases, and 12 bases lay in between. Germline CDR1 reads DFQATT; CDR2 reads SNEGSKA (reference sequence). Here the CDR3 reads CSARVGICPYNEQFF. DNA for the CDR3: TGCAGTGCTAGAGTAGGCATATGCCCCTACAATGAGCAGTTCTTC.

This clonotype has a handful of counts. CDR3 sequence reads: CSARDPRRRTYEQYF. In DNA, the CDR3 is TGCAGTGCTAGAGATCCCAGGAGGCGGACCTACGAGCAGTACTTC. The chain combines TRBV20-1 with TRBJ2-7, with TRBD2 as a possible D gene (5 bases). V shed 0 bases and J shed 2 bases, with 14 bases lying between them. Per the germline V gene, CDR1 is DFQATT and CDR2 is SNEGSKA (reference sequence). The CDR3 spans 15 residues.

The rearrangement joins TRBV6-2 or TRBV6-3 to TRBJ2-5; 12 positions match TRBD1. The CDR3 extends over 17 amino acids. Trimming took 6 bases from V and 1 from J; bases not matched to a gene: 9. Germline CDR1 reads MNHEY; CDR2 reads SVGEGT. The CDR3 sequence: CASSPTRDRGLQETQYF. In nucleotides, the CDR3 is TGTGCCAGCAGCCCGACCCGGGACAGGGGGCTCCAAGAGACCCAGTACTTC.

The CDR3 protein is CASSPGGATSPYEQYF. Here the CDR3 DNA reads TGTGCCAGCAGCCCGGGTGGGGCGACTAGCCCTTACGAGCAGTACTTC. This chain connects TRBV4-2 to TRBJ2-7; 7 bases map to TRBD2. The CDR3 has 16 amino acids. CDR1 is LGHNA and CDR2 is YNFKEQ in the germline V gene. V lost 4 bases to trimming and J lost 4 bases; unmatched junction nucleotides: 13.

This chain connects TRBV7-2 to TRBJ2-4; 10 bases map to TRBD1. The CDR3 length is 16 residues. The junction had 11 bases not matched to a gene; V was cut back by 5 bases and J by 7 bases. Germline V gene lookup returns CDR1 SGHTA and CDR2 FQGNSA. This CDR3 reads CASSQGAGTGENIQYF. CDR3 nucleotides: TGTGCCAGCAGCCAGGGAGCCGGGACAGGGGAGAACATTCAGTACTTC. Complete variable domain (other parts from reference TRBV7-2 and TRBJ2-4): GAGVSQSPSNKVTEKGKDVELRCDPISGHTALYWYRQSLGQGLEFLIYFQGNSAPDKSGLPSDRFSAERTGGSVSTLTIQRTQQEDSAVYLCASSQGAGTGENIQYFGAGTRLSVL.

This clonotype showed up many times. V usage is TRBV4-3 and J usage is TRBJ2-7; 7 positions match TRBD2. The CDR3 runs to 15 residues. Germline lookup yields CDR1 LGHNA and CDR2 YSLEER. V lost 4 bases, J lost 2 bases, and 8 bases stayed unmatched. CDR3 in DNA: TGCGCCAGCAGCCCCGCGCTGGCGGGAGCCTACGAGCAGTACTTC. This gives the protein CASSPALAGAYEQYF.

This clonotype was found a few times. The chain joins TRBV20-1 to TRBJ2-7, with TRBD1 as a possible D gene (5 bases). Between the trimmed V and J ends, which lost 3 bases and 2 bases, there was a span of 17 bases. The CDR3 has 15 amino acids. CDR1 and CDR2 (germline): DFQATT, SNEGSKA (reference sequence). CDR3 in DNA: TGCAGTGCTAGTGTCTGGGGCTCAATGACCTACGAGCAGTACTTC. Residues: CSASVWGSMTYEQYF.

This chain uses TRBV5-1 with TRBJ1-4; D might be TRBD1 (6 bases). The V gene lost 0 bases and the J gene lost 0 bases, with 12 bases spanning the gap. Germline CDR1 and CDR2: SGHRS and YFSETQ. CDR3 size: 17 residues. The CDR3 region is CASSLVNRAATNEKLFF. Here the CDR3 DNA reads TGCGCCAGCAGCTTGGTGAACAGGGCCGCAACTAATGAAAAACTGTTTTTT.

Details on this clonotype: This may come from a read error, since a much larger clone is one base off. The chain joins TRBV29-1 to TRBJ2-7, with 8 bases fitting TRBD1. This CDR3 comprises 14 residues. Per germline, CDR1 SQVTM and CDR2 ANQGSEA. CDR3 loop: CNVGQAETNYEQYF. The CDR3 coding sequence is TGCAACGTGGGACAGGCCGAAACAAACTACGAGCAGTACTTC.

The rearrangement joins TRBV18 to TRBJ2-1; 7 bases align to TRBD1. CDR1 is KGHSH and CDR2 is LQKENI in the germline V gene. The V gene end was trimmed by 3 bases and the J gene end by 4 bases; junction bases not matched to a gene: 6. This CDR3 is 15 amino acids long. The CDR3, as DNA: TGTGCCAGCTCACCGACGACAGGGCTTTACAATGAGCAGTTCTTC. Amino acid sequence: CASSPTTGLYNEQFF.

This clonotype was counted only a few times. J is TRBJ2-3 and V is TRBV30, with no clear D. Between the trimmed V and J ends, which lost 0 bases and 3 bases, there was a span of 16 bases. This CDR3 region has 16 residues. Germline V lookup: CDR1 GTSNPN, CDR2 SVGIG (reference sequence). The chain's CDR3 is CAWSVATVAVTDTQYF. The DNA for the CDR3 is TGTGCCTGGAGTGTAGCGACGGTGGCGGTTACAGATACGCAGTATTTT.

This chain links TRBV6-2 or TRBV6-3 with TRBJ2-1, with D possibly matching TRBD2 (5 bases). Trimming pared 11 bases from V and 2 bases from J, leaving 13 bases between. CDR3 size: 13 residues. Looked up from germline, CDR1 is MNHEY and CDR2 is SVGEGT. The CDR3: CAHGESTYNEQFF. The CDR3 nucleotides read TGTGCCCACGGGGAGTCCACCTACAATGAGCAGTTCTTC.

This clonotype was observed a few times. The genes are TRBV7-8 and TRBJ2-3; 7 bases align to TRBD2. Germline V CDR1 and CDR2: SGHVS, FQNEAQ. The CDR3 sequence is 14 residues long. Unmatched junction bases numbered 7, after V lost 0 bases and J lost 10 bases. The CDR3 nucleotides read TGTGCCAGCAGCTTAGCGTCGGGCGGGGGTGCGCAGTATTTT. Translated, it gives CASSLASGGGAQYF.

Points on this clonotype: Since a much larger clone is just one base distant, this may be a read error. The chain links TRBV21-1 to TRBJ2-1; the DNA was not compared with TRBD2, the D call given in the table. TRBV21-1 is labeled a pseudogene. This CDR3 has 21 amino acids. The CDR3 coding sequence is TGTGCCAGCAGCAAAGCCAAGACAGGACTGACCTTAGCGGGAGGGCCTGGTGAGCAGTTCTTC. Amino acids: CASSKAKTGLTLAGGPGEQFF.

This clonotype was seen only a few times. This sequence joins TRBV20-1 and TRBJ2-1; possible D gene TRBD2, 6 bases. There are 15 residues in the CDR3. Trimming removed 0 bases at V and 0 bases at J, with 9 bases between. Germline CDR1 and CDR2: DFQATT and SNEGSKA (reference sequence). The CDR3, as DNA: TGCAGTGCTAGAGAACCCGGGAGCTCCTACAATGAGCAGTTCTTC. This translates into CSAREPGSSYNEQFF.

V usage is TRBV5-1 and J usage is TRBJ2-1; 7 bases map to TRBD1. Looked up from germline, CDR1 is SGHRS and CDR2 is YFSETQ. The J segment lost 8 bases and the V segment lost 4 bases, leaving 9 bases of the junction unmatched. This CDR3 has 14 residues. CDR3 nucleotide sequence: TGCGCCAGCAGCGAGGGGACAGTCTGGGATGAGCAGTTCTTC. Translated: CASSEGTVWDEQFF.

The gene calls are TRBV9 and TRBJ2-7; 11 bases align to TRBD2. Trimming at V came to 1 base and at J to 7 bases, leaving 4 bases not matched to a gene. Germline CDR1 reads SGDLS; CDR2 reads YYNGEE. CDR3 size: 14 residues. The CDR3 DNA reads as TGTGCCAGCAGCGTACTAGCGGGGGGTCGGGAGCAGTACTTC. Translation gives CASSVLAGGREQYF.

This rearrangement joins TRBV9 to TRBJ2-1, with a weak D call TRBD1 (6 bases). From germline, CDR1 is SGDLS and CDR2 YYNGEE. The CDR3 has 16 amino acids. The germline V and J ends were trimmed by 0 bases and 1 base, with 11 bases remaining between them. CDR3 in amino acids: CASSVVGQGSYNEQFF. The CDR3 DNA reads as TGTGCCAGCAGCGTAGTCGGGCAGGGGTCCTACAATGAGCAGTTCTTC.

This clonotype appeared a few times. CDR3 nucleotides: TGCGCCAGCAGCTTGGGTTATACGGACGCCGACAATGAGCAGTTCTTC. It is translated as CASSLGYTDADNEQFF. This rearrangement joins TRBV5-1 to TRBJ2-1; D is uncertain. The V end was cut by 0 bases, the J end by 5 bases, with 15 bases between. The CDR3 totals 16 residues. Per the germline V gene, CDR1 is SGHRS and CDR2 is YFSETQ.

The V and J genes are TRBV6-5 and TRBJ2-5; D gene unclear. From germline, CDR1 is MNHEY and CDR2 SVGAGI. The CDR3 is made up of 13 amino acids. Trimming took 4 bases from V and 6 from J, leaving 12 bases between them. CDR3: CASSSTRSKTQYF. The DNA of the CDR3 is TGTGCCAGCAGTTCGACACGGTCGAAGACCCAGTACTTC.

V gene TRBV4-3 combines with J gene TRBJ2-2, with D hard to call. V was cut by 0 bases and J by 5 bases, with 10 bases left in between. CDR3 length: 15 residues. Germline V gene sequence: CDR1 LGHNA, CDR2 YSLEER. CDR3 protein: CASSQEWAGTGELFF. The DNA for the CDR3 is TGCGCCAGCAGCCAAGAATGGGCCGGGACCGGGGAGCTGTTTTTT.

The V gene is TRBV7-2, the J gene TRBJ1-1, with D possibly being TRBD1 (6 bases). V was trimmed by 1 base and J by 0 bases, leaving 15 bases between them. This CDR3 is built from 17 residues. Per germline, CDR1 SGHTA and CDR2 FQGNSA. CDR3 residues: CASSLEGGGLVNTEAFF. The CDR3 coding sequence is TGTGCCAGCAGCTTAGAGGGGGGGGGGCTGGTGAACACTGAAGCTTTCTTT.